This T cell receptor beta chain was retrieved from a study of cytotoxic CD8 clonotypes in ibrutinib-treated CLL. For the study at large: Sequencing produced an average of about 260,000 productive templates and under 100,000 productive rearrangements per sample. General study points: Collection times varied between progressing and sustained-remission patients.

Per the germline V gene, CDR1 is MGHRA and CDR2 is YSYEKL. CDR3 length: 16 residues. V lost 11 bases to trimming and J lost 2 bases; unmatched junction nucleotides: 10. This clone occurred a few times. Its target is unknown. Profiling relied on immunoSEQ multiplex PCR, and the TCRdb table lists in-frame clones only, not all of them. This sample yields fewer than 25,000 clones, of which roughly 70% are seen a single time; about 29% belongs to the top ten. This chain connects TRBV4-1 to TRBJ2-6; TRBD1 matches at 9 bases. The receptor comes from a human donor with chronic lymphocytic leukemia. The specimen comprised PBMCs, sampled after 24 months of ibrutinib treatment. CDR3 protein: CAAGGTGLPGANVLTF. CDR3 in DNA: TGCGCCGCAGGGGGGACAGGGCTACCTGGGGCCAACGTCCTGACTTTC.